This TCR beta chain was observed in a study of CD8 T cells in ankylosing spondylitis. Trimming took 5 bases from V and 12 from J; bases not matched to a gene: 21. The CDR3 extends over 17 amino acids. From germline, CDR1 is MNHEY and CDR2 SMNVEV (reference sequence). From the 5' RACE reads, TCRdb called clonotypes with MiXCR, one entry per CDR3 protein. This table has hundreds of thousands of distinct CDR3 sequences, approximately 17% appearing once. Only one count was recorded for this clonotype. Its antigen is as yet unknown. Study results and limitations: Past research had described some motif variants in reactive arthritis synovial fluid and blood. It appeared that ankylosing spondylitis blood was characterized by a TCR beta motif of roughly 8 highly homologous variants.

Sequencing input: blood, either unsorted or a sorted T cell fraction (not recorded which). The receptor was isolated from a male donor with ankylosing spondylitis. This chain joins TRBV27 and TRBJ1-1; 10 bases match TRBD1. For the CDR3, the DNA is TGTGCCAGCAGTCCCCCAGAACCCACGGACAGGGGGACGGGGTCTTTCTTT. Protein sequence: CASSPPEPTDRGTGSFF.